This is a list of T cell receptor beta chains from one sample in a study of blood T cell repertoires in COVID-19. Some clones are missing from TCRdb's copy, which holds only in-frame ones; the method was immunoSEQ multiplex PCR. The sample yields roughly 74,000 clones, 84% seen once. Sequencing was performed on peripheral blood. Receptors were obtained from a man in his 70s with acute or convalescent COVID-19. The CDR3 runs from the conserved cysteine through the conserved F or W. A D gene is named only where the DNA matches it firmly. Not all rows give a size; the values are once, few, many and, for expanded clones, a class.

abundance	j_gene	v_gene	d_gene	CDR3nt	CDR3aa
once	TRBJ2-1	TRBV18	TRBD1	TGTGCCAGCTCACCACCCGGGACAGGATTGGTTGAGCAGTTCTTC	CASSPPGTGLVEQFF
NA	TRBJ1-3	TRBV10-3	NA	TGTGCCATCAGTATCAGCGACACCATATATTTT	CAISISDTIYF
NA	TRBJ1-2	TRBV4-3	TRBD1	TGCGCCAGCAGCCAAGACGAGGGGGCAAAGAGTGGGGGCTACACCTTC	CASSQDEGAKSGGYTF
NA	TRBJ2-6	TRBV21-1	NA	TGTGCCAGCAGCCCCGTTTACCCTAACTCTGGGGCCAACGTCCTGACTTTC	CASSPVYPNSGANVLTF
NA	TRBJ2-1	TRBV7-9	NA	TGTGCCAGCAGCTTCCAGCCTCAGGGCCTCAATGAGCAGTTCTTC	CASSFQPQGLNEQFF
NA	TRBJ2-2	TRBV7-3	TRBD1	TGTGCCAGCAGCCCCACAGGGGGCTCCGGGGAGCTGTTTTTT	CASSPTGGSGELFF
NA	TRBJ2-5	TRBV24-1	NA	TGTGCCACCAGTTCAGATCAAGAGACCCAGTACTTC	CATSSDQETQYF
NA	TRBJ2-1	TRBV27	TRBD2	TGTGCCAGCAGTTTCCTGCCAGCGGGAGGCCCCTACAATGAGCAGTTCTTC	CASSFLPAGGPYNEQFF
NA	TRBJ2-3	TRBV19	NA	TGTGCCAGTAGTATAGATCCCCTAGATACGCAGTATTTT	CASSIDPLDTQYF
NA	TRBJ2-7	TRBV28	TRBD2	TGTGCCAGCAGAATAGCGGGAGAGGGCTCCTACGAGCAGTACTTC	CASRIAGEGSYEQYF
NA	TRBJ2-1	TRBV7-2	NA	TGTGCCAGCAGCTCCGGAGACCATAGGAATGAGCAGTTCTTC	CASSSGDHRNEQFF
few	TRBJ2-7	TRBV28	NA	TGTGCCAGCAGTCGAAAACAGGTCGCATCCTACGAGCAGTACTTC	CASSRKQVASYEQYF
few	TRBJ2-2	TRBV11-2	TRBD1	TGTGCCAGCAGGGGACAGGCTACCGGGGAGCTGTTTTTT	CASRGQATGELFF
NA	TRBJ2-5	TRBV19	TRBD2	TGTGCCAGTAGCCTCTCTCGGGGGGGGACCCAAGAGACCCAGTACTTC	CASSLSRGGTQETQYF
NA	TRBJ1-1	TRBV7-2	TRBD1	TGTGCCAGCAGCTTAGGCCCGCCGGGACAGGGGAACACTGAAGCTTTCTTT	CASSLGPPGQGNTEAFF
NA	TRBJ2-1	TRBV7-3	NA	TGTGCCAGCAGCCCAGGAGGCGGGTGGGCGTACAATGAGCAGTTCTTC	CASSPGGGWAYNEQFF
NA	TRBJ2-1	TRBV5-1	NA	TGCGCCAGCAGCTTGCTCAATGAGCAGTTCTTC	CASSLLNEQFF
NA	TRBJ2-5	TRBV9	NA	TGTGCCAGCAGCGTAGGTGGCGGAGGAGTCGTGGAGACCCAGTACTTC	CASSVGGGGVVETQYF
few	TRBJ2-1	TRBV18	TRBD1	TGTGCCAGCTCACCTACAGGGGGCGGAAGCTCCTACAATGAGCAGTTCTTC	CASSPTGGGSSYNEQFF
NA	TRBJ2-5	TRBV7-6	NA	TGTGCCAGCAGCCATCAAGAGACCCAGTACTTC	CASSHQETQYF
NA	TRBJ1-6	TRBV28	TRBD1	TGTGCCAGCAGTTTTGTGGACAGGGTATCACCCCTCCACTTT	CASSFVDRVSPLHF
NA	TRBJ1-4	TRBV6-5	TRBD1	TGTGCCAGCATGATGATTGAAGCAGGGGGTGAAAAACTGTTTTTT	CASMMIEAGGEKLFF
NA	TRBJ2-7	TRBV5-4	NA	TGTGCCAGCACCAAAGACAGGTCCCCCTACGAGCAGTACTTC	CASTKDRSPYEQYF
NA	TRBJ2-1	TRBV6-5	NA	TGTGCCAGCAGCCTGACACGAGGGTTGGGTGAGCAGTTCTTC	CASSLTRGLGEQFF
NA	TRBJ2-3	TRBV7-9	TRBD1	TGTGCCAGCAGCCGCGACAGGGCACCCAAGAGCACAGATACGCAGTATTTT	CASSRDRAPKSTDTQYF
NA	TRBJ1-4	TRBV27	TRBD1	TGTGCCAGCAGTTCGGACAGGGGGCTAGAAAAACTGTTTTTT	CASSSDRGLEKLFF
many	TRBJ2-1	TRBV6-2/TRBV6-3	NA	TGTGCCAGCAGTTATCTCCGGGATTACAATGAGCAGTTCTTC	CASSYLRDYNEQFF
NA	TRBJ1-2	TRBV15	TRBD1	TGTGCCACCAGCCCGCAGACAGGGCCCAACTATGGCTACACCTTC	CATSPQTGPNYGYTF